These T cell receptor beta chains were read from a single sample in a study of blood T cells in healthy people across ages. TCRdb itself ran the 5' RACE reads through MiXCR, one entry per CDR3 protein. The sample consists of around 1,800,000 distinct CDR3 sequences, about two fifths of them appearing once. The sequenced sample consisted of blood. The receptors originated from a human donor in good health. Each CDR3 is given with its conserved first and last residue. Fields, in order: V gene, D gene, CDR3 protein. D genes are given only for firm matches.

V gene: TRBV13; D gene: NA; CDR3 protein: CASSLGRNGGNGYTF
V gene: TRBV20-1; D gene: TRBD2; CDR3 protein: CSARDPSGDGETQYF
V gene: TRBV6-1; D gene: TRBD1; CDR3 protein: CASSPGQGRSTDTQYF
V gene: TRBV4-2; D gene: NA; CDR3 protein: CASSRRDSETEAFF
V gene: TRBV18; D gene: TRBD1; CDR3 protein: CASSPSRDRANYGYTF
V gene: TRBV20-1; D gene: TRBD2; CDR3 protein: CSANPLAGGDYNEQYF
V gene: TRBV2; D gene: TRBD1; CDR3 protein: CACSPGQALEQYF
V gene: TRBV28; D gene: NA; CDR3 protein: CASSLNRRVEQYF
V gene: TRBV7-2; D gene: NA; CDR3 protein: CASSTFRDNYEQYF
V gene: TRBV27; D gene: TRBD1; CDR3 protein: CASVQGALNTEAFF
V gene: TRBV20-1; D gene: NA; CDR3 protein: CSARELRVSYEQYF
V gene: TRBV5-5; D gene: NA; CDR3 protein: CASSFFAGSSYEQYF
V gene: TRBV12-3/TRBV12-4; D gene: TRBD2; CDR3 protein: CASSFGTNPNEQFF
V gene: TRBV12-3/TRBV12-4; D gene: NA; CDR3 protein: CASSVAPDTISDEQFF
V gene: TRBV20-1; D gene: NA; CDR3 protein: CSAYQGDTQYF
V gene: TRBV18; D gene: NA; CDR3 protein: CASSLVGGLDEQYF
V gene: TRBV20-1; D gene: NA; CDR3 protein: CSARDPTVPNYGYTF
V gene: TRBV20-1; D gene: NA; CDR3 protein: CSARKTGEPQHF
V gene: TRBV7-8; D gene: TRBD1; CDR3 protein: CASSLRTGGMAPGYTF